This TCR beta chain is from a study of cytomegalovirus exposure and HLA in healthy donors. The study, taken as a whole, reports: A further, later analysis showed that HLA-associated TCR beta chains (compared with equally common others) were more clonally expanded. Presence/absence comparisons presumed near-even sequencing depth among donors.

Comment on this clone: The antigen is unknown.

This CDR3 contains 14 residues. Germline lookup yields CDR1 SNHLY and CDR2 FYNNEI. V lost 10 bases and J lost 8; bases outside the gene matches: 15. Whereas donors were nominally healthy upon sampling, unrecorded immune exposures were probable. The PCR used 60 Vbeta and 13 Jbeta primers. The protocol was immunoSEQ multiplex PCR, while the TCRdb copy is restricted to in-frame clones and leaves out a portion. Among around 200,000 clones listed, 75% to 80% were seen once. The chain has TRBV2 and TRBJ1-1, with 8 bases that match TRBD1. This receptor was taken from a male donor in good health and CMV-seronegative. The sequenced sample was PBMCs. CDR3 coding DNA: TGTGCCAACGAGGGGTTACACAGGGGGGCCGAAGCTTTCTTT. Amino acid sequence: CANEGLHRGAEAFF.